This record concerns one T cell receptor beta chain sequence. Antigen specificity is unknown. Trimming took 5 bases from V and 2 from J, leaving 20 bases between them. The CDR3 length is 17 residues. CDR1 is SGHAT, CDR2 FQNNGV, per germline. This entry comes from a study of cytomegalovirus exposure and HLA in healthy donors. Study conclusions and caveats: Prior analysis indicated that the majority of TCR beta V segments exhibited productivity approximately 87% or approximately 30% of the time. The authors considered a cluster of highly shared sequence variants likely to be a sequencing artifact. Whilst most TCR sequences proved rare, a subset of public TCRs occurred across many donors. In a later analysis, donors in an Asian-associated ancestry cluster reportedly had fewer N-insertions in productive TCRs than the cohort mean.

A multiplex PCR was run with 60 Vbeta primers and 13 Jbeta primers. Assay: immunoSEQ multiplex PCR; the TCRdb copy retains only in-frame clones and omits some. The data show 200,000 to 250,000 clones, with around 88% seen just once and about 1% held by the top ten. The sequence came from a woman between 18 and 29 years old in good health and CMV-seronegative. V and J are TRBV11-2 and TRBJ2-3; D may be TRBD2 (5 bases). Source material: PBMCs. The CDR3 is CASSHALAGRTTDTQYF. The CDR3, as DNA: TGTGCCAGCAGCCATGCCCTCGCTGGGAGAACCACAGATACGCAGTATTTT.